Listed here is a single TCR beta chain. This CDR3 has 15 amino acids. Germline lookup yields CDR1 MNHEY and CDR2 SVGEGT. Trimming removed 4 bases at V and 6 bases at J, with 16 bases between. The repertoire was sequenced with immunoSEQ multiplex PCR; TCRdb's copy has only in-frame clones and lacks some. The sample gives 90,000 to 100,000 clones, 79% of which show up once; roughly a tenth is in the top ten. The data are from a study of control samples from healthy donors and cancer patients. Sequencing was carried out using blood. The receptor's source is a young woman in good health. The chain couples TRBV6-2 or TRBV6-3 to TRBJ1-5; no firm D call. The CDR3: CASSSSRTRSQPQHF. The DNA for the CDR3 is TGTGCCAGCAGTTCGAGTCGAACCAGGTCTCAGCCCCAGCATTTT.